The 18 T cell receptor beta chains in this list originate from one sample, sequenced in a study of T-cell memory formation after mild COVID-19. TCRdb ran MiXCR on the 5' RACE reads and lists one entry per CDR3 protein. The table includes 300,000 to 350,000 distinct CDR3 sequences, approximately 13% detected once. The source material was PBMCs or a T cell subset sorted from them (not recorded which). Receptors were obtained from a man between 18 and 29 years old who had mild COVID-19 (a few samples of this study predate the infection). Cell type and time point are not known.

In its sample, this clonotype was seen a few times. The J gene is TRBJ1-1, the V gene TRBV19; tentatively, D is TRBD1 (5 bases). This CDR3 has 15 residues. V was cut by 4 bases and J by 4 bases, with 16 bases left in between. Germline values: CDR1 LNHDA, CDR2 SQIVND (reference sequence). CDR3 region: CASSRWGRGVTEAFF. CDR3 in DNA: TGTGCCAGTAGTAGATGGGGAAGGGGAGTCACTGAAGCTTTCTTT.

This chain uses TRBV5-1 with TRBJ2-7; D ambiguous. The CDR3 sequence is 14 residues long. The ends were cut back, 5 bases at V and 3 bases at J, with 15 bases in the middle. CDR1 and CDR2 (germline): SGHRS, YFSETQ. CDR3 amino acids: CASSPVSLSYEQYF. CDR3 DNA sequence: TGCGCCAGCAGTCCGGTCTCTCTAAGCTACGAGCAGTACTTC. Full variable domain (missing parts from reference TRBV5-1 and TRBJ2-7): KAGVTQTPRYLIKTRGQQVTLSCSPISGHRSVSWYQQTPGQGLQFLFEYFSETQRNKGNFPGRFSGRQFSNSRSEMNVSTLELGDSALYLCASSPVSLSYEQYFGPGTRLTVT.

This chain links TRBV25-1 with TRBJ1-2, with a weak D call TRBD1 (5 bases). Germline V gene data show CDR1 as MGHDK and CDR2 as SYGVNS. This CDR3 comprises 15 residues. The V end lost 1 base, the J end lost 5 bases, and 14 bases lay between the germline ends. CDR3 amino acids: CASSELGQMVYGYTF. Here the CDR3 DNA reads TGTGCCAGCAGTGAATTGGGGCAGATGGTTTATGGCTACACCTTC.

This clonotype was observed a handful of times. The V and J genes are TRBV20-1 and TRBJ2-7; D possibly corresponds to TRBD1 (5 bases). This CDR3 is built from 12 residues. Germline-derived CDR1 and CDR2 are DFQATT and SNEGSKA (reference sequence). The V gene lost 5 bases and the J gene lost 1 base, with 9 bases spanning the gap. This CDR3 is CSAGGQSYEQYV. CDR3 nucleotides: TGCAGTGCTGGCGGACAATCCTACGAGCAGTACGTC.

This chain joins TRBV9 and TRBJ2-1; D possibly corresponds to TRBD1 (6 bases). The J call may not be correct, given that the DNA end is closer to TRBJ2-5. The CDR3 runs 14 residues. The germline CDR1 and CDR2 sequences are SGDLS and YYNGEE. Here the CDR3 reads CASSVGTVRETQYF. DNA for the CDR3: TGTGCCAGCAGCGTAGGGACAGTTAGAGAGACCCAGTACTTC.

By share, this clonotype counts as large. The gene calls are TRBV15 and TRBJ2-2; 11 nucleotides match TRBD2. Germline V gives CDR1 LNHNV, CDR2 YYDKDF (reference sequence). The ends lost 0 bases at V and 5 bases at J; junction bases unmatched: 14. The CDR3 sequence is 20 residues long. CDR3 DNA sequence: TGTGCCACCAGCAGAGATGTAGAGGTGTTGGCTAGCGGGGGGACCGGGGAGCTGTTTTTT. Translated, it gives CATSRDVEVLASGGTGELFF.

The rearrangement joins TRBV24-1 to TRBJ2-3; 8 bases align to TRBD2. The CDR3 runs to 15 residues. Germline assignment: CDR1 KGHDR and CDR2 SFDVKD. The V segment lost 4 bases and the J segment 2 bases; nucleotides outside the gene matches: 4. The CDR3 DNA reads TGTGCCACCAGTGACCCGGGGGGGACCACAGATACGCAGTATTTT. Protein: CATSDPGGTTDTQYF.

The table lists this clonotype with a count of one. CDR3 sequence reads: CATSSGRDRVGEQYV. In DNA, the CDR3 is TGTGCCACCAGCAGTGGTCGGGACAGGGTTGGAGAGCAGTACGTC. This sequence joins TRBV15 and TRBJ2-7, with 9 bases that match TRBD1. Germline V gene data show CDR1 as LNHNV and CDR2 as YYDKDF (reference sequence). J gave up 7 bases and V 3 bases, and 10 bases lay outside the gene matches. This CDR3 region has 15 residues.

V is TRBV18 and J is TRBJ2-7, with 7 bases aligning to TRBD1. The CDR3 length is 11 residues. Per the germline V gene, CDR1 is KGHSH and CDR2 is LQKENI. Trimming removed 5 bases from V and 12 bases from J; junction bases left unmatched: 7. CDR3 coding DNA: TGTGCCAGCTCAGCGACAGGGCCTACGTACGTC. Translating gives CASSATGPTYV.

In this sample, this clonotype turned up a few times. The CDR3 protein is CAISAVRAGTNRFNEQFF. The CDR3 DNA reads TGTGCCATCAGTGCTGTTCGAGCCGGGACTAACCGATTTAATGAGCAGTTCTTC. The V and J genes are TRBV10-3 and TRBJ2-1; 7 bases map to TRBD2. This CDR3 has 18 amino acids. The V segment lost 4 bases and the J segment 7 bases; nucleotides outside the gene matches: 19. The germline V gene has CDR1 ENHRY and CDR2 SYGVKD.

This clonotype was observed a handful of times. CDR3 loop: CASTSVILWGQGGSSGANVLTF. The CDR3 coding sequence is TGTGCCAGCACCTCTGTAATATTGTGGGGACAGGGGGGGAGTTCTGGGGCCAACGTCCTGACTTTC. The rearrangement joins TRBV28 to TRBJ2-6; 11 bases line up with TRBD1. CDR1 and CDR2 (germline): MDHEN, SYDVKM. This CDR3 spans 22 amino acids. With 7 bases clipped from V and 1 base from J, the junction kept 21 bases outside the gene matches. Full variable domain (missing parts from reference TRBV28 and TRBJ2-6): DVKVTQSSRYLVKRTGEKVFLECVQDMDHENMFWYRQDPGLGLRLIYFSYDVKMKEKGDIPEGYSVSREKKERFSLILESASTNQTSMYLCASTSVILWGQGGSSGANVLTFGAGSRLTVL.

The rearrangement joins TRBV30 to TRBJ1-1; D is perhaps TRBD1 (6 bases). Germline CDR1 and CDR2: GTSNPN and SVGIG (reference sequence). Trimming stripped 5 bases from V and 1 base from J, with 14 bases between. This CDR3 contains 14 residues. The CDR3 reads CAWQVPGANTEAFF. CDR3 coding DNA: TGTGCCTGGCAAGTTCCAGGGGCGAACACTGAAGCTTTCTTT.

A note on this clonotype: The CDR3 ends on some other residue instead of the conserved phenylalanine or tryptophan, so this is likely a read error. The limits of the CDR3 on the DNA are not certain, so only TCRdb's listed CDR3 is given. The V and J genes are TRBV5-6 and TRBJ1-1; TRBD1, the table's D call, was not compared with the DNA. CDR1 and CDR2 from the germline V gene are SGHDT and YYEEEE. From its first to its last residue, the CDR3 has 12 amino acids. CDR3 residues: CASSLGRGSVAL.

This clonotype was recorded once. The CDR3 DNA follows: TGTGCCAGCAGTTTAGCCGGCAGGGGGTTTTCTGAGCAGTTCTTC. It yields the protein CASSLAGRGFSEQFF. This chain connects TRBV27 to TRBJ2-1, with 7 bases lining up with TRBD1. The germline gives CDR1 MNHEY, CDR2 SMNVEV (reference sequence). With 2 bases clipped from V and 9 bases from J, the junction kept 10 bases outside the gene matches. This CDR3 contains 15 residues.

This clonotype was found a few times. The CDR3 DNA reads as TGCGCCAGCAGCCAAGATCCCGGGACAGGCAGCGCTGGTGGCTACACCTTC. Protein sequence: CASSQDPGTGSAGGYTF. This rearrangement joins TRBV4-3 to TRBJ1-2, with 8 bases identical to TRBD1. The germline V gene encodes CDR1 LGHNA and CDR2 YSLEER. V was clipped by 0 bases and J by 7 bases; unmatched bases: 13. This CDR3 is 17 amino acids long.

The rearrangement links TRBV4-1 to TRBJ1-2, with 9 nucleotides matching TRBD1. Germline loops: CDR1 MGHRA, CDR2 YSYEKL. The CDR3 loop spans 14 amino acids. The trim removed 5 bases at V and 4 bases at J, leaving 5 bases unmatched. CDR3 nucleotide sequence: TGCGCCAGCAGCTCACCGGGACAGGGCTATGGCTACACCTTC. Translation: CASSSPGQGYGYTF.

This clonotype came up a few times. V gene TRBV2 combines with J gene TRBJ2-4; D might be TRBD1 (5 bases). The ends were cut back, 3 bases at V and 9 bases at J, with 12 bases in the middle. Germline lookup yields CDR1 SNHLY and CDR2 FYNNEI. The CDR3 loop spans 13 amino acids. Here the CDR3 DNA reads TGTGCCAGCAGTGATAGGGATCAGGGCATTCAGTACTTC. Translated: CASSDRDQGIQYF.

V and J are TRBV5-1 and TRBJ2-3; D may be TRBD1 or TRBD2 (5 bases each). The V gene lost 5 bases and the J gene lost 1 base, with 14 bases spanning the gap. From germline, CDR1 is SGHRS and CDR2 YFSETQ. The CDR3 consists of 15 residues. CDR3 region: CASRPTRGGTDTQYF. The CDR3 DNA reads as TGCGCCAGCAGACCTACTAGAGGGGGCACAGATACGCAGTATTTT.